The table lists the clone carrying this T cell receptor (beta chain) with a count of one. The sample comes from a study of control samples from healthy donors and cancer patients. The data were produced by immunoSEQ multiplex PCR, yet TCRdb's version contains in-frame clones alone and is incomplete. The repertoire holds about 36,000 clones, with 80% to 95% as singletons. Trimming cost V 1 base and J 2 bases, with 12 bases left between them. The length of the CDR3 is 16 residues. Germline CDR1 SGHVS, CDR2 FQNEAQ. Sequenced material: PBMCs. This TCR was recovered from a middle-aged man with colorectal cancer. The V gene is TRBV7-8, the J gene TRBJ1-5; a possible D gene is TRBD1 (5 bases). CDR3 DNA sequence: TGTGCCAGCAGCTTAGACGGGACGAAGGGCAATCAGCCCCAGCATTTT. The encoded protein is CASSLDGTKGNQPQHF. The full variable domain, its missing parts supplied by reference TRBV7-8 and TRBJ1-5, is GAGVSQSPRYKVAKRGQDVALRCDPISGHVSLFWYQQALGQGPEFLTYFQNEAQLDKSGLPSDRFFAERPEGSVSTLKIQRTQQEDSAVYLCASSLDGTKGNQPQHFGDGTRLSIL.